This is a list of T cell receptor beta chains from one sample in a study of post-analysis software for immune sequencing data. TCRdb ran MiXCR on the PCR reads and lists one entry per CDR3 protein. The sample records roughly 410,000 distinct CDR3 sequences, about a third being singletons. The sequenced sample consisted of blood. The receptors stem from a girl aged 5-17 years with multiple sclerosis. The CDR3 runs from the conserved cysteine through the conserved F or W. Clone size appears in some rows only: once, few, many, or a class for an expanded clone.

>TRBV20-1|.|TRBJ2-7
CSARDSDRGTHEQYF
>TRBV6-6|.|TRBJ1-6
CASSYPTGTVSSPLHF
>TRBV20-1|few|TRBJ1-2
CSASYFADILGQGYTF
>TRBV29-1|.|TRBJ1-4
CSAPAPGGEKLFF
>TRBV24-1|few|TRBJ2-3
CATSGKRQGRADTQYF
>TRBV7-3|.|TRBJ2-1
CASSLARQGANEQFF
>TRBV6-6|few|TRBJ2-1
CASSYWGTAFYYNEQFF
>TRBV20-1|.|TRBJ2-1
CSARDRRGGYEQFF
>TRBV5-8|.|TRBJ2-7
CASRGVGQLPYEQYF
>TRBV27|.|TRBJ1-1
CASSLGGTGLAEAFF
>TRBV11-1|few|TRBJ2-5
CASSQLTSREETQYF
>TRBV5-6|.|TRBJ2-1
CASSLSVGPRRASEQFF
>TRBV7-9|few|TRBJ2-1
CASSPVWTSGPNNEQFF
>TRBV10-2|few|TRBJ1-5
CASTGVGSNQPQHF
>TRBV10-2|.|TRBJ1-1
CASSESIGRNTEAFF
>TRBV29-1|.|TRBJ2-2
CSIRTVNTGELFF
>TRBV5-6|.|TRBJ2-1
CASSLAYEYNEQFF
>TRBV5-1|.|TRBJ2-5
CASRPQGINEQYF
>TRBV7-2|.|TRBJ2-7
CASSLHLSREETRYF
>TRBV12-3/TRBV12-4|few|TRBJ1-1
CASSRRQGGFAEAFF
>TRBV5-1|.|TRBJ1-1
CASSLRSNLEAFF
>TRBV10-3|.|TRBJ1-5
CAISESTTGLGQPQHF
>TRBV7-9|.|TRBJ2-1
CASSLYGGTYNEQFF
>TRBV7-9|.|TRBJ1-1
CASSLNRATPPNTEAFF
>TRBV5-1|.|TRBJ2-2
CASSRNGEETGELFF
>TRBV7-9|.|TRBJ1-5
CASSLGVGADQPQHF
>TRBV21-1|.|TRBJ1-2
CASSIRDRDDYGYTF
>TRBV5-1|.|TRBJ2-5
CTSSLQETQYF
>TRBV7-6|few|TRBJ2-3
CASSSTSGGFIGDTQYF
>TRBV20-1|few|.
CSARDRVAATYEQYF
>TRBV12-3/TRBV12-4|.|TRBJ1-6
CASSQGPSPLHF